The 4 T cell receptor beta chains listed next were all sequenced from one sample in a study of blood T cell repertoires in COVID-19. The protocol was immunoSEQ multiplex PCR, while the TCRdb copy is restricted to in-frame clones and leaves out a portion. The data hold roughly 75,000 clones, with around 89% observed a single time. What was sequenced was peripheral blood. These receptors were taken from a man in his sixties with acute or convalescent COVID-19.

V and J are TRBV30 and TRBJ1-2; 7 bases map to TRBD1. This CDR3 has 14 residues. Trimming at V came to 0 bases and at J to 1 base, leaving 2 bases not matched to a gene. Germline V CDR1 and CDR2: GTSNPN, SVGIG (reference sequence). The CDR3 sequence is CAWSVRDSNYGYTF. The CDR3 coding sequence is TGTGCCTGGAGTGTTAGGGACAGTAACTATGGCTACACCTTC.

This clone was seen more than once but under ten times. The chain uses TRBV27 and TRBJ2-1; D is perhaps TRBD2 (5 bases). CDR3 length equals 15 residues. Germline loops: CDR1 MNHEY, CDR2 SMNVEV (reference sequence). V lost 7 bases and J lost 6, with 19 bases in between. CDR3 nucleotide sequence: TGTGCCAGCATGCCGACTCTGACTATGCTCAATGAGCAGTTCTTC. Its translation: CASMPTLTMLNEQFF.

The chain carries TRBV5-4 and TRBJ2-3; 7 bases are a match to TRBD1. CDR1 SGHNT and CDR2 YYREEE come from the germline V gene (reference sequence). The CDR3 totals 17 residues. V trimming: 4 bases; J trimming: 0 bases; junction bases outside the gene matches: 11. CDR3: CASSGDDRAGSTDTQYF. The CDR3, as DNA: TGTGCCAGCAGCGGGGACGACAGGGCTGGTAGCACAGATACGCAGTATTTT.

This clone was seen a single time. The genes are TRBV24-1 and TRBJ2-3; weak D call: TRBD2 (5 bases). Per germline, CDR1 KGHDR and CDR2 SFDVKD. Trimming took 0 bases from V and 1 from J, leaving 7 bases between them. The CDR3 loop spans 15 amino acids. The CDR3 sequence: CATSDLLSGTDTQYF. CDR3 nucleotides: TGTGCCACCAGTGATTTGCTTAGCGGCACAGATACGCAGTATTTT.